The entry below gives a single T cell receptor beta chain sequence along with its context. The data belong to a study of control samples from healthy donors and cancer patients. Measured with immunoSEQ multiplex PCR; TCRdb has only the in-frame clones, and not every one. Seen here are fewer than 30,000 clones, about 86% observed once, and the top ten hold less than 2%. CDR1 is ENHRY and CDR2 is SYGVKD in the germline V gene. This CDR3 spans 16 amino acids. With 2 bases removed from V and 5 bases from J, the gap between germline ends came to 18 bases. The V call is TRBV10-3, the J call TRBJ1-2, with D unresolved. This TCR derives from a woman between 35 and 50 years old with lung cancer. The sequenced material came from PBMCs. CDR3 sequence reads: CAISESTISFWYGYTF. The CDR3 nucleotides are TGTGCCATCAGTGAGAGCACCATTTCTTTTTGGTATGGCTACACCTTC.